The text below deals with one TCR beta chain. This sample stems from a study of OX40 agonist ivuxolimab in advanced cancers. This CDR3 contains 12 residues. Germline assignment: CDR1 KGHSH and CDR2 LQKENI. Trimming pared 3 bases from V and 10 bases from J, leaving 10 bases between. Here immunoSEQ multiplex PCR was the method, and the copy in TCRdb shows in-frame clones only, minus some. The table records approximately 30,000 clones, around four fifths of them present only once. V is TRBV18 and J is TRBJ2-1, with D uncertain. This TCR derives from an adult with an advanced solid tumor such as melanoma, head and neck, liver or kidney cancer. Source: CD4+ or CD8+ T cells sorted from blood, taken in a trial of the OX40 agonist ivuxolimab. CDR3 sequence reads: CASSPESQEQFF. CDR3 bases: TGTGCCAGCTCACCGGAGTCCCAGGAGCAGTTCTTC.